This T cell receptor beta chain was obtained from a study of neurological immune-mediated disorders (dated by TCRdb to between 2017 and 2020). As for the study more broadly: Peripheral blood TCR-beta repertoires from patients with HTLV-I-associated myelopathy (HAM/TSP), patients with multiple sclerosis, and healthy controls were compared in the study using UMI-based sequencing. Of the approximately 70 subjects in the cohort, around 15 were HAM/TSP patients, some 35 were multiple sclerosis patients, and about 20 were healthy controls. The 90 to 120 TCR-beta libraries covered PBMC samples along with longitudinal samples, technical triplicates, and paired sorted CD4+ and CD8+ T-cell subsets. On the study overall, not on this receptor specifically: No identical CDR3 amino acid sequences were found to be shared among expanded clones across subjects, suggesting that TCR-beta repertoires were private in all groups. TCR clonal expansion was greatest in HAM/TSP patients and smallest in MS patients, who ranked below even healthy controls.

Healthy controls were blood bank volunteers in Maryland, USA. Libraries from unsorted PBMCs were made from 2 million PBMCs kept in RNAlater at -80 degrees C until RNA extraction. Peripheral blood was subjected to Ficoll-Hypaque density gradient centrifugation to isolate PBMCs, which were then cryopreserved in liquid nitrogen. To synthesize cDNA, template-switch 5'RACE was performed with a primer carrying a 10-nucleotide random unique molecular identifier so that each TCR transcript was tagged. Over 180 million TCR-beta sequences, covering 15-18 subjects, were produced in each sequencing run. The RNeasy kit was used to extract total RNA. Using the KAPA Real-time Library Amplification kit, TCR-beta VDJ regions were amplified with primers for the TCR constant region and the 5'RACE anchor. Sample indexes and Illumina adaptors were added in a first PCR, and a second PCR then increased library yield. After Ampure bead purification, the TCR product of roughly 650 bp was size-selected on a 2% E-gel SizeSelection system. Before pooling, library quality was assessed on a Bioanalyzer, concentration was determined with Qubit, and library quantification was performed with the Kapa Library Quantification kit. An Illumina HiSeq 2500 was used to sequence the libraries paired-end at 2 x 150 bp. To increase sequence diversity, about 25-31% phiX was spiked into each library pool. Concerning the study's data processing: Quality-filtered reads were processed with the UMI-based MiGEC pipeline, and over 85% of raw TCR sequences were removed by the MiGEC pipeline during error correction. VDJ genes were aligned to IMGT germline references, and each clonotype was defined by a unique CDR3 amino acid sequence together with V-J genes. Clonal expansion, Shannon diversity and CDR3 relatedness (CalcPairwiseDistances, ClusterSamples) were evaluated with VDJtools, and phylogenetic trees were built with CLCbio workbench. Using coefficient-of-variation modelling across technical triplicates, the study counted a clone as expanded if it had at least 8 unique UMIs. TCRdb passed the public sequencing reads through fastp at Q25 and MiXCR, retaining productive beta sequences. Under each unique CDR3 protein, matching rows form one entry showing the most common genes and DNA. The V and J calls here are based on TCRdb, not the publication. The sample table shows tens of thousands of distinct CDR3 sequences, and about 7% are seen once. The ten largest clonotypes hold 4.4% of the sample.

This clonotype was observed at least ten times. The specificity of this receptor is unknown. Base qualities were left out, and no much larger clone turns up one base away. The sample comprised PBMCs. The clonotype comes from a woman aged 40 to 49 in good health.

Read as DNA, the sequence is TGCAGCGTTGGTGGGACAGGCTCCTACGAGCAGTACTTC. Its protein reads: CSVGGTGSYEQYF. The receptor chain draws on TRBV29-1 and TRBJ2-7; a stretch of 8 junction bases matches TRBD1. From V the trimming removes 4 bases and from J it removes 0 bases, while the gene matches leave 2 bases of the junction unaccounted for. Including the terminal cysteine and phenylalanine, the CDR3 comprises 13 residues. The CDR3 DNA has 39 bases and is translated from base 1. CDR1 and CDR2, per the germline V gene, are SQVTM and ANQGSEA.